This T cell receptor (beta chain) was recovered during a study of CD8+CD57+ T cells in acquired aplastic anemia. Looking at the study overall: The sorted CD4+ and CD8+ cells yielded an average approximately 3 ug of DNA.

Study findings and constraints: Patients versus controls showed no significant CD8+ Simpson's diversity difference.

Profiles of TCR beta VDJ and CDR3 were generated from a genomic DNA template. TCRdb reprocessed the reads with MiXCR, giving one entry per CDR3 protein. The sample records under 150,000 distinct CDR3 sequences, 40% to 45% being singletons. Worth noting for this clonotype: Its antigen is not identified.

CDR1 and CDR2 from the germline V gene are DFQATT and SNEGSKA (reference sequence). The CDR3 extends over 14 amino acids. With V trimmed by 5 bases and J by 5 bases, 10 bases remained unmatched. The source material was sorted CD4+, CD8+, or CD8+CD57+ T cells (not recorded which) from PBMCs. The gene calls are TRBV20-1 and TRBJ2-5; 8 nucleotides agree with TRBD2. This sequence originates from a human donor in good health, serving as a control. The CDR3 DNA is TGCAGTGCTGGGGGGACTAGAAGGTTGGAGACCCAGTACTTC. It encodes CSAGGTRRLETQYF.